The text below deals with one T cell receptor (beta chain). Its antigen is currently unknown. Only in-frame clones appear in the TCRdb table, and some are missing; sequencing was by immunoSEQ multiplex PCR. The sample yields some 110,000 clones, 92% seen once. Unmatched junction bases numbered 14, after V lost 7 bases and J lost 3 bases. The CDR3 is 17 amino acids. Germline assignment: CDR1 SNHLY and CDR2 FYNNEI. This sample was taken from a study of CD4+ T cells in melanoma. Study-level findings and limits: CD8+ T cell, macrophage and B cell function reportedly correlated with neoantigen-specific CD4+ T cells.

This sequence joins TRBV2 and TRBJ1-1; 10 bases are a match to TRBD1. Material: peripheral blood. The source of this sequence is a human donor with melanoma. CDR3 sequence: CASKARDRGPFDTEAFF. For the CDR3, the DNA is TGTGCCAGCAAAGCCCGGGACAGGGGCCCGTTCGACACTGAAGCTTTCTTT.